The subject of this entry is one TCR beta chain. The table came from immunoSEQ multiplex PCR; TCRdb's copy has only in-frame clones and leaves some out. The data show 380,000 or so clones, about 89% seen once. The CDR3 spans 15 residues. Trimming at V came to 10 bases and at J to 3 bases, leaving 8 bases not matched to a gene. Germline V gene lookup returns CDR1 SNHLY and CDR2 FYNNEI. This sample stems from a study of Ad26.COV2.S vaccination and SARS-CoV-2 variants. The treatment is: around 19 received Ad26.COV2.S at low or high dose, single or two shots; about 5 received placebo; per-sample allocation not given. Sampling was done on day 63 after the first vaccine or placebo injection.

The origin of this receptor is a person aged 18-60 years who received the Ad26.COV2.S COVID-19 vaccine or a placebo. The gene calls are TRBV2 and TRBJ2-7; 14 bases match TRBD2. The sample was peripheral blood, taken in a trial of Ad26.COV2.S vaccine versus placebo. The CDR3 loop is CAIKTGTSGGYEQYF. The CDR3 bases are TGTGCCATCAAGACCGGGACTAGCGGGGGCTACGAGCAGTACTTC.